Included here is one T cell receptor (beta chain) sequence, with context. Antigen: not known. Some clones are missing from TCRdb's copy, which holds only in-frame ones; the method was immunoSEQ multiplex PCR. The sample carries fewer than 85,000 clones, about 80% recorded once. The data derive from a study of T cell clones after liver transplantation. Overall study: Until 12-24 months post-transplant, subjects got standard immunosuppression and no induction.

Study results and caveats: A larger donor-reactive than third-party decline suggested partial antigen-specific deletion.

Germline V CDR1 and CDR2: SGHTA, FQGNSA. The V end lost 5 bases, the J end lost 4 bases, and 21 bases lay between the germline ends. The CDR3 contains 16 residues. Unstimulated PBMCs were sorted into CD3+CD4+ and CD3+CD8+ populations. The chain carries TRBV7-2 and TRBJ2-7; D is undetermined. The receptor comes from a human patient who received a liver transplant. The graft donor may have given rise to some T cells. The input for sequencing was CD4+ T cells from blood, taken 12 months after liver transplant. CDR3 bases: TGTGCCAGCAGCCTAACTTTAGCTAGATCCTCGTACGAGCAGTACTTC. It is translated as CASSLTLARSSYEQYF.